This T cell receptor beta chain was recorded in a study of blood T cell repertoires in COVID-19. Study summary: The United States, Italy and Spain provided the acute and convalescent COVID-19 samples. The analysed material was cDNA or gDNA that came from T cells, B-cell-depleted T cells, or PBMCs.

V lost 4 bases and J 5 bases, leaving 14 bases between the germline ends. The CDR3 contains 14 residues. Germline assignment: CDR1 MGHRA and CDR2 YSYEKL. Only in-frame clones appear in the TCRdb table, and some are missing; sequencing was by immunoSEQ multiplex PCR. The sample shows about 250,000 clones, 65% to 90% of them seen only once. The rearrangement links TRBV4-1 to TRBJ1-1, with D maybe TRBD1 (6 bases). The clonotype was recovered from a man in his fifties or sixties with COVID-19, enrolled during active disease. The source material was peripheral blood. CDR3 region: CASSREQGRTEAFF. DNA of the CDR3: TGCGCCAGCAGCCGTGAACAGGGTCGGACTGAAGCTTTCTTT.